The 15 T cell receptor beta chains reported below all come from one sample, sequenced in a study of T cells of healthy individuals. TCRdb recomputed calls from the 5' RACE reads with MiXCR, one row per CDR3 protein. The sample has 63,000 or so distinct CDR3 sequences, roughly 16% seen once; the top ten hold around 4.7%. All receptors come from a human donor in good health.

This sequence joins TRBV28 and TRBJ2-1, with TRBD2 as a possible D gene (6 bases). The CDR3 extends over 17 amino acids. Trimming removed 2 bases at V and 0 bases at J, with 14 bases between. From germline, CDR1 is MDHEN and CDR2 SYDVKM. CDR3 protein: CASSLPTSGSSYNEQFF. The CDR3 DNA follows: TGTGCCAGCAGTTTACCGACTAGTGGGAGCTCCTACAATGAGCAGTTCTTC.

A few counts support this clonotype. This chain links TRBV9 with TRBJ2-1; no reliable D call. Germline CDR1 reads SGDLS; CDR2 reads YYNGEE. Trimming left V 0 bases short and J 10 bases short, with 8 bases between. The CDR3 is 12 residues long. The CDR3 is CASSVDYGEQFF. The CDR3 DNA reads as TGTGCCAGCAGCGTAGACTATGGGGAGCAGTTCTTC.

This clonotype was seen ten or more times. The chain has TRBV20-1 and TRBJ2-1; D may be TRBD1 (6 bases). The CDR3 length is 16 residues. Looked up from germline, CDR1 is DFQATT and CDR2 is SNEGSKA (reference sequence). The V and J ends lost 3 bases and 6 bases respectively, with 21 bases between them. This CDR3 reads CSARESTGRGGNEQFF. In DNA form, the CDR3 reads TGCAGTGCTAGGGAATCGACAGGCCGAGGTGGCAATGAGCAGTTCTTC.

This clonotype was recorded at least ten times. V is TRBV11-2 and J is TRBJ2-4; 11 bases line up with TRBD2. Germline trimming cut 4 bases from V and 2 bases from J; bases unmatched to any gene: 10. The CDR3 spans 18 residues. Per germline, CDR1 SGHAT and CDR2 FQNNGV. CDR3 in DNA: TGTGCCAGCAGCTCCTTAGCGGGAGGGCTGCGTACCAAAAACATTCAGTACTTC. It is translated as CASSSLAGGLRTKNIQYF.

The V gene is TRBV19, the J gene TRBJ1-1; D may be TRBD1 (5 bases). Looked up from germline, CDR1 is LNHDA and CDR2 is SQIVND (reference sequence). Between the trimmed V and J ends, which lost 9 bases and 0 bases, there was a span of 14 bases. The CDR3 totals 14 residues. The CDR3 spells CASTPGTMNTEAFF. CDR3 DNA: TGTGCCAGCACACCCGGGACGATGAACACTGAAGCTTTCTTT.

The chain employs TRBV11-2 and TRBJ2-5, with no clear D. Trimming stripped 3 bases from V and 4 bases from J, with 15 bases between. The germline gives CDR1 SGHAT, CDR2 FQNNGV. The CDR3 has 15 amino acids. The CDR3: CASSFLVDWTETQYF. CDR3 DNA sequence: TGTGCCAGCAGCTTTCTTGTGGATTGGACAGAGACCCAGTACTTC. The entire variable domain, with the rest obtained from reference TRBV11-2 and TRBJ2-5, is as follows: EAGVAQSPRYKIIEKRQSVAFWCNPISGHATLYWYQQILGQGPKLLIQFQNNGVVDDSQLPKDRFSAERLKGVDSTLKIQPAKLEDSAVYLCASSFLVDWTETQYFGPGTRLLVL.

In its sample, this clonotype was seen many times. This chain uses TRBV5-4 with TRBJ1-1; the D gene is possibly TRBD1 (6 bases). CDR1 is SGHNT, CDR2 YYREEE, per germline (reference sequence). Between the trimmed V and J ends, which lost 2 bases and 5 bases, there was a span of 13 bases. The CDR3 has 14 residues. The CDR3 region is CASSLQGSGTEAFF. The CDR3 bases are TGTGCCAGCAGCTTACAGGGTTCAGGGACTGAAGCTTTCTTT.

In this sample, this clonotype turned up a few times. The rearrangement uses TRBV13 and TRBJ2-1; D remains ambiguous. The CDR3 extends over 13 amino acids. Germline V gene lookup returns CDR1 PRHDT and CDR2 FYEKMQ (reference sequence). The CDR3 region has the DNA TGTGCGACGGGTTCCTACTCCTACAATGAGCAGTTCTTC. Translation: CATGSYSYNEQFF.

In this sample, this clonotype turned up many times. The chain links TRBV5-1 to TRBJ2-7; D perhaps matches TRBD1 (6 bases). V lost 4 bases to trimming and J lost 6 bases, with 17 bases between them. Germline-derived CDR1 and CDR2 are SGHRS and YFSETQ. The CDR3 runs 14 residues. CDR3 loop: CASSPDSGLVEQYF. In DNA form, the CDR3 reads TGCGCCAGCAGCCCGGACAGCGGTTTGGTCGAGCAGTACTTC.

CDR3 sequence (DNA): TGTGCCAGCAGCGGTGAAAAACTGTTTTTT. This codes for CASSGEKLFF. This chain joins TRBV28 and TRBJ1-4; no definite D call. Between the trimmed V and J ends, which lost 6 bases and 7 bases, there was a span of 3 bases. Germline values: CDR1 MDHEN, CDR2 SYDVKM. The CDR3 contains 10 residues.

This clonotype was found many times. CDR3 loop: CASSRRQEGSGTEAFF. The DNA of the CDR3 is TGCGCCAGCAGCCGTCGACAGGAGGGTAGCGGCACTGAAGCTTTCTTT. The rearrangement links TRBV5-1 to TRBJ1-1; TRBD1 is a possible D gene (6 bases). V shed 4 bases and J shed 4 bases, with 20 bases lying between them. The CDR3 is made up of 16 amino acids. The V gene's germline CDR1 is SGHRS and CDR2 YFSETQ.

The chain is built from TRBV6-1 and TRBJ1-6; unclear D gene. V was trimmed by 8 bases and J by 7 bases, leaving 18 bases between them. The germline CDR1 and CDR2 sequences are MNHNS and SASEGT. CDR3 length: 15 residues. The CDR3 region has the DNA TGTGCCAGCTGGCTGGGGAGCGGACGCAATTCACCCCTCCACTTT. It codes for CASWLGSGRNSPLHF.

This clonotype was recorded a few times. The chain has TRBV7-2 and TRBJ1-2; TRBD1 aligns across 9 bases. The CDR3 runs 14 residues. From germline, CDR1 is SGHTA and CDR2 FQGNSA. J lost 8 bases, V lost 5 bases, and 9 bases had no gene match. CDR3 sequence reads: CASSRTGGNWGYTF. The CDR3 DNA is TGTGCCAGCAGCCGTACAGGGGGCAACTGGGGCTACACCTTC.

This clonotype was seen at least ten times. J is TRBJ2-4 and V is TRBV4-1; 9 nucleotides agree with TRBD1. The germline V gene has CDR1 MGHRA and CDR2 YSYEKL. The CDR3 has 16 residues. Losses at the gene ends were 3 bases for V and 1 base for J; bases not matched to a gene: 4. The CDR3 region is CASSHPGTGAKNIQYF. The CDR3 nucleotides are TGCGCCAGCAGCCACCCCGGGACAGGGGCCAAAAACATTCAGTACTTC.

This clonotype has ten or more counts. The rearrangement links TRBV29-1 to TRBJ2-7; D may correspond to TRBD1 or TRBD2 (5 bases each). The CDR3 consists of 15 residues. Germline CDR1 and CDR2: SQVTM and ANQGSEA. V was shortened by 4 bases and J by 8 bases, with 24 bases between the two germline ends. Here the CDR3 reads CSVVHHEGKMEQQYF. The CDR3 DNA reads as TGCAGCGTTGTTCACCACGAGGGGAAGATGGAGCAGCAGTACTTC.